Below are 3 T cell receptor beta chains sequenced from a single sample in a study of circulating CD8 cells and anti-PD-1 response in melanoma. The QIAseq Immune Repertoire TCR panel built the libraries from 15 ng of total RNA. TCRdb analysed the reads with MiXCR anew, one entry per CDR3 protein. The sample carries roughly 480 distinct CDR3 sequences, around an eighth recorded once. Live CD3+CD8+TCRalphabeta+ cells were sorted into four subsets by PD-1 and/or TIGIT. Source: CD8+ T cells from PBMCs, taken at baseline or after one month of anti-PD-1 therapy (not recorded which). The origin of the receptors is a human donor with melanoma.

Concerning this clonotype: A read error may be the cause here, since a much bigger clone is one base away. As the CDR3 is not closed by the conserved phenylalanine or tryptophan, this likely results from a read error. This chain links TRBV20-1 with TRBJ1-2; 7 bases line up with TRBD1. The CDR3 totals 14 residues. CDR1 and CDR2 (germline): DFQATT, SNEGSKA (reference sequence). The CDR3 coding sequence is TGCAGCGCTAGAGGTATTCGGACAGGATTCGACTACACCTCC. It codes for CSARGIRTGFDYTS.

Relative to its sample, this clonotype is medium-sized. The chain uses TRBV20-1 and TRBJ2-1, with 10 positions matching TRBD2. Germline CDR1 and CDR2: DFQATT and SNEGSKA (reference sequence). The CDR3 loop spans 14 amino acids. The J segment lost 7 bases and the V segment lost 7 bases, leaving 10 bases of the junction unmatched. The CDR3 sequence is CSVPEAGGGNEQFF. DNA of the CDR3: TGCAGTGTGCCTGAAGCGGGAGGGGGTAATGAGCAGTTCTTC.

By sample share, this clonotype is large. This chain uses TRBV10-3 with TRBJ2-7; tentative D call: TRBD2 (5 bases). V lost 6 bases to trimming and J lost 3 bases, with 15 bases between them. CDR1 is ENHRY and CDR2 is SYGVKD in the germline V gene. The CDR3 runs 14 residues. CDR3 nucleotides: TGTGCCATCAGACCAGAGGAGGCCATCTACGAGCAGTACTTC. Amino acid sequence: CAIRPEEAIYEQYF.